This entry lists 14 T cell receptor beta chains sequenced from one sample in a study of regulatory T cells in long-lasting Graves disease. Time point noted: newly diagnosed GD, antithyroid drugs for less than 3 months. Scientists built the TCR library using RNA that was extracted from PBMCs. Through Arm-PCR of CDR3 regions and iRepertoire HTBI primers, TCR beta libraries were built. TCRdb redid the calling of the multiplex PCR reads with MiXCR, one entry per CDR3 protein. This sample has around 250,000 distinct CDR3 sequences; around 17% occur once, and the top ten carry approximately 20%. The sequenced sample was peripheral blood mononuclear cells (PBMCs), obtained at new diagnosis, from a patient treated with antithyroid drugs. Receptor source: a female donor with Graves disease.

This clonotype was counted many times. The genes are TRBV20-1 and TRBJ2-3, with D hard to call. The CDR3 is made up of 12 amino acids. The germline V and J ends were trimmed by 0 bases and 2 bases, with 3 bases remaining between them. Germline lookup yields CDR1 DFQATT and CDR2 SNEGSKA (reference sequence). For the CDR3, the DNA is TGCAGTGCTAGAGAGGACACAGATACGCAGTATTTT. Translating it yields CSAREDTDTQYF.

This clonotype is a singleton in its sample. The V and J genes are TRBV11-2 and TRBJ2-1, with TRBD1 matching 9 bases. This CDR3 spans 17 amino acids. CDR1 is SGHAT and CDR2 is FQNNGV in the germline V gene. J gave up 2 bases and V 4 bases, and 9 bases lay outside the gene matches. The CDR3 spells CASSSGQGSSPYNEQFF. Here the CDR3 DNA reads TGTGCCAGCAGCTCGGGACAGGGAAGCTCCCCCTACAATGAGCAGTTCTTC.

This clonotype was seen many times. CDR3 loop: CASSQEGETQYF. Here the CDR3 DNA reads TGTGCCAGCAGCCAAGAAGGTGAGACCCAGTACTTC. This chain connects TRBV4-2 to TRBJ2-5; no reliable D call. Between the trimmed V and J ends, which lost 0 bases and 5 bases, there was a span of 4 bases. CDR1 is LGHNA and CDR2 is YNFKEQ in the germline V gene. This CDR3 contains 12 residues.

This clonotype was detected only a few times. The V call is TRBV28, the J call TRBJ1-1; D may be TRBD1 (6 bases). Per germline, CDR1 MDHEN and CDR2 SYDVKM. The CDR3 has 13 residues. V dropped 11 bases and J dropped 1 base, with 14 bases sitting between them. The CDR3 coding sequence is TGTGCCGGCACCCTGGACAGGAACACTGAAGCTTTCTTT. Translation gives CAGTLDRNTEAFF.

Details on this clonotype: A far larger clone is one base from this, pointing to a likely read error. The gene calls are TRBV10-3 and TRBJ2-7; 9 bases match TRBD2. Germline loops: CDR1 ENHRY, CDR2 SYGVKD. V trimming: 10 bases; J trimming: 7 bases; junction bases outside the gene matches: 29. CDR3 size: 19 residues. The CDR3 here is CATLHAGDSMGLAYNEQYF. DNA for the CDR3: TGTGCCACCCTTCATGCGGGGGATTCAATGGGACTAGCATACAATGAGCAGTACTTC.

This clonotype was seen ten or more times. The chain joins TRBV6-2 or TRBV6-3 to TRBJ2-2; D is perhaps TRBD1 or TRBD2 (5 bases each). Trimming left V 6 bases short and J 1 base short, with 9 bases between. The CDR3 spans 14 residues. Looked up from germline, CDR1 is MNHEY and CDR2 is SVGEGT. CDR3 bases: TGTGCCAGCAGAGGGACGGTGAACACCGGGGAGCTGTTTTTT. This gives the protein CASRGTVNTGELFF.

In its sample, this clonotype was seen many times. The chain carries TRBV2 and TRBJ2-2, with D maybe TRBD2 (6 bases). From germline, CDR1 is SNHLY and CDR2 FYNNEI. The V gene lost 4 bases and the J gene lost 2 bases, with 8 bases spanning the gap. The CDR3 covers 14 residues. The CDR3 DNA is TGTGCCAGCAGTGGCGGGGTAAACACCGGGGAGCTGTTTTTT. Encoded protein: CASSGGVNTGELFF.

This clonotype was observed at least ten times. The CDR3 protein is CASSVNSNSPLHF. Here the CDR3 DNA reads TGTGCCAGCAGTGTGAACAGTAATTCACCCCTCCACTTT. The chain uses TRBV6-4 and TRBJ1-6; D call uncertain. Trimming took 4 bases from V and 6 from J, leaving 7 bases between them. Germline V gene data show CDR1 as MRHNA and CDR2 as SNTAGT. This CDR3 spans 13 amino acids.

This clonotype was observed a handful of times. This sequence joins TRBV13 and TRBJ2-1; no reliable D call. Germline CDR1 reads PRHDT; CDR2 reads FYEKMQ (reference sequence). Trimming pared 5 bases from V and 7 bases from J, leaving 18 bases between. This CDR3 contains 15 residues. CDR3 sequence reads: CASSRVGRSKNEQFF. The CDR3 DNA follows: TGTGCCAGCAGCCGGGTGGGCCGGAGTAAAAATGAGCAGTTCTTC.

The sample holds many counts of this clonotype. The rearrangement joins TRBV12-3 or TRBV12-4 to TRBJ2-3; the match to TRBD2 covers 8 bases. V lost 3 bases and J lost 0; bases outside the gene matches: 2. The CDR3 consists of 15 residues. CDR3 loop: CASSFLAGSTDTQYF. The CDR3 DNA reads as TGTGCCAGCAGTTTTTTAGCGGGAAGCACAGATACGCAGTATTTT.

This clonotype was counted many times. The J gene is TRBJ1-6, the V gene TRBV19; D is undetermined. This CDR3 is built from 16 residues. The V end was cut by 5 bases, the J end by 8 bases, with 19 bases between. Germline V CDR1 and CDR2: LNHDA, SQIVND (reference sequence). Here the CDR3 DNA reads TGTGCCAGTAGTCCCCGGACTCCGGGGAGCGATTCACCCCTCCACTTT. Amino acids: CASSPRTPGSDSPLHF.

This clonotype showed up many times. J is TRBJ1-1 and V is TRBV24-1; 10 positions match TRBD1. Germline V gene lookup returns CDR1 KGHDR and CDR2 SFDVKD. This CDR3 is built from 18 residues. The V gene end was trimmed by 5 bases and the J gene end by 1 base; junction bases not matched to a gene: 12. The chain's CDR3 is CATSVTGGSGRKNTEAFF. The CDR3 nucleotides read TGTGCCACCAGTGTGACAGGGGGCTCTGGAAGAAAGAACACTGAAGCTTTCTTT.

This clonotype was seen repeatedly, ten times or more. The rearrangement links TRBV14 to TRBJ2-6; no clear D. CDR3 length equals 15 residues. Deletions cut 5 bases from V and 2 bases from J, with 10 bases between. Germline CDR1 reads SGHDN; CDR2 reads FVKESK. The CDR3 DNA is TGTGCCAGCAGCGACGACTTGGCTGGGGCCAACGTCCTGACTTTC. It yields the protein CASSDDLAGANVLTF.

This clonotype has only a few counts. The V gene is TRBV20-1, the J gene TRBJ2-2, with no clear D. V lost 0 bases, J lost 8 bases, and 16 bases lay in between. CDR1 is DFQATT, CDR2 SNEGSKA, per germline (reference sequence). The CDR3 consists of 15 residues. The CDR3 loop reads CSARDHRSPNGELFF. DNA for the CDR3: TGCAGTGCTAGAGATCATAGGTCCCCTAATGGGGAGCTGTTTTTT.